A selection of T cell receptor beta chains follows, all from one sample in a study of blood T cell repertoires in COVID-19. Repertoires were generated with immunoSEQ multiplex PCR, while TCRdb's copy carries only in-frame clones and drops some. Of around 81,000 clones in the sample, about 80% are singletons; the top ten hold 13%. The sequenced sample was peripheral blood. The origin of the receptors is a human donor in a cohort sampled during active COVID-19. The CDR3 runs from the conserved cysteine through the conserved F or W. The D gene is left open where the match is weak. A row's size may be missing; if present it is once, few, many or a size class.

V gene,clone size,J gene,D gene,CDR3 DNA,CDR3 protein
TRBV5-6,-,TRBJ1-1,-,TGTGCCAGCAGCTCCTCGGGACTATTGAACACTGAAGCTTTCTTT,CASSSSGLLNTEAFF
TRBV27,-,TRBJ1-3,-,TGTGCCAGCAGTTCCACAGGCTCTGGAAACACCATATATTTT,CASSSTGSGNTIYF
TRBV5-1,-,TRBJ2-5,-,TGCGCCAGCAGCCCGGCGGGGCCCGGCCAAGAGACCCAGTACTTC,CASSPAGPGQETQYF
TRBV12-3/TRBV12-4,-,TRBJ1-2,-,TGTGCCAGCAGTCCACACGATTTTTATGGCTACACCTTC,CASSPHDFYGYTF
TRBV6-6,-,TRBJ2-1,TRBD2,TGTGCCAGCAGTCGGACTAGCGGGGGCCAAAGCTCCTACAATGAGCAGTTCTTC,CASSRTSGGQSSYNEQFF
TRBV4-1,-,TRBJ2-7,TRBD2,TGCGCCAGCAGCCAAGTTCCGGGACTAGGGGGCGAGCAGTACTTC,CASSQVPGLGGEQYF
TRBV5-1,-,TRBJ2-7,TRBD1,TGCGCCAGCAGCTCGTCCTTGGGACAGCAATCTCCTACGGCGCAGTACTTC,CASSSSLGQQSPTAQYF
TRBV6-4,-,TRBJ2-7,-,TGTGCCCGCGGGCACCCCGAGCAGTACTTC,CARGHPEQYF
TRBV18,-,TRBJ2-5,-,TGTGCCAGCTCACCAAATACACAGGGAAAGACCCAGTACTTC,CASSPNTQGKTQYF
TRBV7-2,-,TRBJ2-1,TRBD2,TGTGCCAGCAGCTTAGCGCTGAGGAGGCTAGCGGGGGGAAGTGGGCAGTTCTTC,CASSLALRRLAGGSGQFF
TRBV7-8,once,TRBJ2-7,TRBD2,TGTGCCAGCACAAAACTAGCGGGGGGAAGACACGAGCAGTACTTC,CASTKLAGGRHEQYF
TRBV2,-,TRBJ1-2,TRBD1,TGTGCCAGCAGTGAGGCACAGACAGGGCCCAAACGTGTCGCCTTC,CASSEAQTGPKRVAF
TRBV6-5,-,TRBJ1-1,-,TGTGCCAGCAGCCGAACGGGATTCAGTGGGACTGAAGCTTTCTTT,CASSRTGFSGTEAFF
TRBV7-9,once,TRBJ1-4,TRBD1,TGTGCCAGCAGCTTGGGACAGGGGTTGGAAAAACTGTTTTTT,CASSLGQGLEKLFF
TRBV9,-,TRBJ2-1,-,TGTGCCAGCAGCGTAGCAGACAGGAGCTCCTACAATGAGCAGTTCTTC,CASSVADRSSYNEQFF
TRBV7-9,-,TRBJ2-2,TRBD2,TGTGCCAGCAGCTTAACCAGCGGGGGGGCGACCGGGGAGCTGTTTTTT,CASSLTSGGATGELFF
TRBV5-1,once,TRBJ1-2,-,TGCGCCAGCAGCGGGGAGGGAAACTATGGCTACACCTTC,CASSGEGNYGYTF
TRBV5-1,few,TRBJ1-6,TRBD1,TGCGCCAGCAGCTTGGGGGACAGAAATAATTCACCCCTCCACTTT,CASSLGDRNNSPLHF
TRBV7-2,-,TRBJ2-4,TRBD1,TGTGCCAGCAGCACCCGACAGGGGGTGGGCATTCAGTACTTC,CASSTRQGVGIQYF
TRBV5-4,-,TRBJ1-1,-,TGTGCCAGCAGCTTGGGTACAGGCAGGACTGAAGCTTTCTTT,CASSLGTGRTEAFF
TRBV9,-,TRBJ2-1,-,TGTGCCAGCAGCCCCCAGGGCCGGGCGGTCTCCTACAATGAGCAGTTCTTC,CASSPQGRAVSYNEQFF
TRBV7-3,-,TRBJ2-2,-,TGTGCCAGCAGCTTAAATCTGCTCGAGGGGGAGCTGTTTTTT,CASSLNLLEGELFF
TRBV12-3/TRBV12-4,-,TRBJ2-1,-,TGTGCCAGCAGTTTAAGGGGCGGGGTTGGGCAGTTCTTC,CASSLRGGVGQFF
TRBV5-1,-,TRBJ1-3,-,TGCGCCAGCAGATTTGCGAGCTCTGGAAACACCATATATTTT,CASRFASSGNTIYF
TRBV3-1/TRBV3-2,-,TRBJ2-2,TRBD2,TGTGCCAGCAGTCGCGGACTAGCGGGGAAGAACACCGGGGAGCTGTTTTTT,CASSRGLAGKNTGELFF
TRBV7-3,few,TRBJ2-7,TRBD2,TGTGCCAGCAGCTCCTCTATGAGCGGGGGGACTAGCTCCTACGAGCAGTACTTC,CASSSSMSGGTSSYEQYF
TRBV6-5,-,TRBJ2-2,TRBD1,TGTGCCAACGGACAGGTCAGCACCGGGGAGCTGTTTTTT,CANGQVSTGELFF
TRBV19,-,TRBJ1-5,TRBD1,TGTGCCAGTAGCGATACAGGGGGCGCGGGTCAGCCCCAGCATTTT,CASSDTGGAGQPQHF
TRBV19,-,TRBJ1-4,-,TGTGCCAGTATGGGGCAGGGTGGCGAAAAACTGTTTTTT,CASMGQGGEKLFF
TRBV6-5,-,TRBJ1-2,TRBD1,TGTGCCAGCAGTAAACCAGGGGGCTCCTTCTATGGCTACACCTTC,CASSKPGGSFYGYTF
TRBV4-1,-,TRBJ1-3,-,TGCGCCAGCAGCCCACGACAGGATTACTCTGGAAACACCATATATTTT,CASSPRQDYSGNTIYF
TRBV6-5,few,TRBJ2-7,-,TGTGCCAGCAGTTACGTCCAGGGGAGCTCCTACGAGCAGTACTTC,CASSYVQGSSYEQYF
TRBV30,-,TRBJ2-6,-,TGTGCCTGGAGCCCTGGGGGGTCTGGGGCCAACGTCCTGACTTTC,CAWSPGGSGANVLTF
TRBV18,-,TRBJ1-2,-,TGTGCCAGCTCACCACCTTCAGGTTCTGTAAGCTACACCTTC,CASSPPSGSVSYTF
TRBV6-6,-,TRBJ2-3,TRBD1,TGTGCCAGCAGGGCTCGGGACAGGGGGATTACAGATACGCAGTATTTT,CASRARDRGITDTQYF
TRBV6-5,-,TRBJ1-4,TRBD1,TGTGCCAGCAGTATTGGCAGGGGGAGGGAAAAACTGTTTTTT,CASSIGRGREKLFF
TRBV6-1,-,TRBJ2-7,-,TGTGCCAGCAGTGAAGCCGAAGACAGCCCCAACGAACAGTACTTC,CASSEAEDSPNEQYF
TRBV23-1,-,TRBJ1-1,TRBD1,TGCGCCAGCAGTCAAACGACAGGGGTCACTGAAGCTTTCTTT,CASSQTTGVTEAFF
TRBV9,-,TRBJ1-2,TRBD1,TGTGCCAGCAGCGTCCAACTCGCAGGGGGCTATGGCTACACCTTC,CASSVQLAGGYGYTF
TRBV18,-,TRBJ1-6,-,TGTGCCAGCTCACCAACGGCAGGGGTCGACGCACCCCTCCACTTT,CASSPTAGVDAPLHF
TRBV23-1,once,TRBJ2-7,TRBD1,TGCGCCAGCAGTCACTCGAGGACAGGGCCCTACGAGCAGTACTTC,CASSHSRTGPYEQYF
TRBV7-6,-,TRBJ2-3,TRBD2,TGTGCCAGCAGCTTAGGAAATAGCGGGGGCACAGATACGCAGTATTTT,CASSLGNSGGTDTQYF
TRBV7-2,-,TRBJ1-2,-,TGTGCCAGCAGCTTACCCACCGGGGGTGGCTACACCTTC,CASSLPTGGGYTF
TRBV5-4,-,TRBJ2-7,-,TGTGCCAGCAGCTCCGGCCAGGGCTCCTACGAGCAGTACTTC,CASSSGQGSYEQYF
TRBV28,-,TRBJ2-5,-,TGTGCCAGCAGTGCACCGGGATCCGGAGGGGAGACCCAGTACTTC,CASSAPGSGGETQYF
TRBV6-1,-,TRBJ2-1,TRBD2,TGTGCCAGCAGTGATGGACTAGCGGGGGCCCAGTTCTTC,CASSDGLAGAQFF
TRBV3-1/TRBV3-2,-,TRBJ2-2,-,TGTGCCAGCAGCCCCAGAGCGGGGAACACCGGGGAGCTGTTTTTT,CASSPRAGNTGELFF
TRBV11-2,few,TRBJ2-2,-,TGTGCCAGCAGACGGACAGACCTCACCGGGGAGCTGTTTTTT,CASRRTDLTGELFF
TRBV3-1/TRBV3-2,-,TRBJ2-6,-,TGTGCCAGCAGCCAAGATCTTCCTGGGGCCAACGTCCTGACTTTC,CASSQDLPGANVLTF
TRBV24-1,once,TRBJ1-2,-,TGTGCCACCAGTGATTCCCGCAGGGGCTATGGCTACACCTTC,CATSDSRRGYGYTF
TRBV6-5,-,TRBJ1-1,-,TGTGCCAGCAGTACAGGGTCCTTAGGGAACACTGAAGCTTTCTTT,CASSTGSLGNTEAFF
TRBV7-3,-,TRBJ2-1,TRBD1,TGTGCCAGCAGCCTGGGACAGGGGGCGGATGAGCAGTTCTTC,CASSLGQGADEQFF
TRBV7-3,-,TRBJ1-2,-,TGTGCCAGCAGTCCTGGGGGCGGTAACTATGGCTACACCTTC,CASSPGGGNYGYTF
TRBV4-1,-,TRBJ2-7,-,TGCGCCAGCAGCCAAGTCCCCAGGGTAAGAGACGAGCAGTACTTC,CASSQVPRVRDEQYF